This T cell receptor (beta chain) originates from a study of blood T cell repertoires in COVID-19. About the study: PBMCs, B-cell-depleted T cells, or T cells were the source of the cDNA or gDNA that made up the material.

Participants came from fewer than 25 US areas, aged roughly 18 to 95 years. Source study methods: It was from reference gene primer amplification that nucleated cell counts were estimated. The table came from immunoSEQ multiplex PCR; TCRdb's copy has only in-frame clones and leaves some out. V and J calls and clone size follow that table, whereas D and trimming were derived from the DNA. Among about 300,000 clones listed, roughly 86% were seen once. The CDR3 is 16 residues long. Germline values: CDR1 LNHDA, CDR2 SQIVND (reference sequence). V lost 2 bases, J lost 0 bases, and 13 bases lay in between. Sequenced: PBMCs or T cells enriched from blood (not recorded which). This rearrangement joins TRBV19 to TRBJ1-1; D is undetermined. The clonotype was recovered from a woman aged 18-29 years who had recovered from COVID-19. The chain's CDR3 is CASSIRKAAMNTEAFF. The CDR3 DNA reads as TGTGCCAGTAGTATAAGGAAGGCGGCGATGAACACTGAAGCTTTCTTT.